The clone carrying this TCR beta chain was detected only a few times. Its specificity is unknown. The protocol was immunoSEQ multiplex PCR, while the TCRdb copy is restricted to in-frame clones and leaves out a portion. Here the sample spans more than 95,000 clones, around 75% being singletons. CTLA-4 blockade with ipilimumab, together with focal radiation, was given to patients with chemo-refractory metastatic non-small-cell lung cancer. This record comes from a study of radiotherapy plus CTLA-4 blockade in lung cancer. Study-wide background: For around 18% of patients, objective responses occurred, and approximately 30% had disease control.

Whole-study results and caveats: Blood-borne expansion of tumor-derived TCR clones followed radiotherapy plus ipilimumab.

The CDR3 contains 15 residues. V was clipped by 5 bases and J by 4 bases; unmatched bases: 8. In germline, CDR1 is LNHDA, CDR2 SQIVND (reference sequence). V gene TRBV19 combines with J gene TRBJ2-1; 7 bases align to TRBD2. This clonotype was obtained from a human donor with non-small cell lung cancer who had a partial response to radiotherapy plus ipilimumab. This material consisted of peripheral blood, taken from a patient treated with radiotherapy plus ipilimumab. The CDR3 sequence: CASSPPWEGYNEQFF. DNA for the CDR3: TGTGCCAGTAGTCCCCCATGGGAGGGGTACAATGAGCAGTTCTTC.